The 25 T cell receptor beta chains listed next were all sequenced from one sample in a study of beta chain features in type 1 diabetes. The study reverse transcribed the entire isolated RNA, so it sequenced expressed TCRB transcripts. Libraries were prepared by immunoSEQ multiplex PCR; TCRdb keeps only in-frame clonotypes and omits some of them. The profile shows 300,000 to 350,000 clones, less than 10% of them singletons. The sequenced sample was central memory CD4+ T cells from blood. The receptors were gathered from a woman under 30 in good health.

The CDR3: CASSPGGTTYNEQFF. For the CDR3, the DNA is TGTGCCAGCAGCCCCGGAGGGACTACCTACAATGAGCAGTTCTTC. The V and J genes are TRBV7-8 and TRBJ2-1; 7 bases line up with TRBD2. The germline CDR1 and CDR2 sequences are SGHVS and FQNEAQ. V lost 5 bases, J lost 2 bases, and 6 bases stayed unmatched. The CDR3 length is 15 residues.

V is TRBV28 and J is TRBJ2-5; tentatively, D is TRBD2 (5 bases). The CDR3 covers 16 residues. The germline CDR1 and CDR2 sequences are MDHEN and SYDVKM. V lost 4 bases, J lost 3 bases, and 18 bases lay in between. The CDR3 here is CASSSPNRGRKETQYF. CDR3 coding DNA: TGTGCCAGCAGTTCCCCAAACCGGGGTAGGAAAGAGACCCAGTACTTC.

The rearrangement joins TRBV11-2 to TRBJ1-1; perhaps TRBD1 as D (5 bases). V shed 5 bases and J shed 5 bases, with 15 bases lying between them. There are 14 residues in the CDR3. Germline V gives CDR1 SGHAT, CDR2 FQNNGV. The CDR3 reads CASSLSRGWTEAFF. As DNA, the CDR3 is TGTGCCAGCAGCCTCAGTCGGGGGTGGACTGAAGCTTTCTTT.

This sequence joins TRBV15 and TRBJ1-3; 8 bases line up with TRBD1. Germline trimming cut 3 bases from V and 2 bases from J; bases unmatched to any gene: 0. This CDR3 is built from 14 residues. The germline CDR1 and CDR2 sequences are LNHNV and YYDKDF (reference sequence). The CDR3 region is CATSRTGAGNTIYF. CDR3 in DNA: TGTGCCACCAGCAGGACAGGGGCTGGAAACACCATATATTTT.

The CDR3 reads CASSSGYDTEAFF. The CDR3 region has the DNA TGTGCCAGCAGTTCAGGGTATGACACTGAAGCTTTCTTT. The chain has TRBV6-5 and TRBJ1-1; weak D call: TRBD1 (5 bases). From germline, CDR1 is MNHEY and CDR2 SVGAGI. The CDR3 has 13 amino acids. The V end lost 4 bases, the J end lost 3 bases, and 9 bases lay between the germline ends.

CDR3 region: CASSSVGSYEQYF. The CDR3 DNA reads TGTGCCAGCAGCTCCGTCGGATCCTACGAGCAGTACTTC. The chain has TRBV7-9 and TRBJ2-7, with D hard to call. This CDR3 region has 13 residues. Trimming removed 4 bases at V and 1 base at J, with 8 bases between. CDR1 is SEHNR and CDR2 is FQNEAQ in the germline V gene (reference sequence).

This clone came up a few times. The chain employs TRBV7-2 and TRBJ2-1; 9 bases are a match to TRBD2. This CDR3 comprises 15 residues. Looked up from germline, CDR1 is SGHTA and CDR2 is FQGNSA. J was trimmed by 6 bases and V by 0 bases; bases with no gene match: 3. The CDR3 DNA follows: TGTGCCAGCAGCTTAGCAAGCGGGAGGAGCAATGAGCAGTTCTTC. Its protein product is CASSLASGRSNEQFF.

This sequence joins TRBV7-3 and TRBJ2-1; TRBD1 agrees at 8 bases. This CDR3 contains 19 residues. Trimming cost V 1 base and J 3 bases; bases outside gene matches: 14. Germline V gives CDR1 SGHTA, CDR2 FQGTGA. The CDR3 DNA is TGTGCCAGCAGCTTAATGCCTAGGGGAAGGGGGACAGGCTACAATGAGCAGTTCTTC. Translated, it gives CASSLMPRGRGTGYNEQFF. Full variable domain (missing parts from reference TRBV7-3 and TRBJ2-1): GAGVSQTPSNKVTEKGKYVELRCDPISGHTALYWYRQSLGQGPEFLIYFQGTGAADDSGLPNDRFFAVRPEGSVSTLKIQRTERGDSAVYLCASSLMPRGRGTGYNEQFFGPGTRLTVL.

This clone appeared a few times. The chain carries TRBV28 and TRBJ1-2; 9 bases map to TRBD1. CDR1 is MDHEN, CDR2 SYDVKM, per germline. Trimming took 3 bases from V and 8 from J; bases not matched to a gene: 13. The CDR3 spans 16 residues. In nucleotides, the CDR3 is TGTGCCAGCAGTTTTTACAGGGGGCGGCCCCTGGGAGGCTACACCTTC. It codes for CASSFYRGRPLGGYTF.

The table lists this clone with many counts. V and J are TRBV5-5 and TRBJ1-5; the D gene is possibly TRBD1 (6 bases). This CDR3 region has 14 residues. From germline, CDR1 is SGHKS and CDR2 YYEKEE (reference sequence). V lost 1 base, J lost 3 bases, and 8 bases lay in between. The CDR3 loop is CASSLRGANQPQHF. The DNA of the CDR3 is TGTGCCAGCAGCTTGCGGGGGGCCAATCAGCCCCAGCATTTT.

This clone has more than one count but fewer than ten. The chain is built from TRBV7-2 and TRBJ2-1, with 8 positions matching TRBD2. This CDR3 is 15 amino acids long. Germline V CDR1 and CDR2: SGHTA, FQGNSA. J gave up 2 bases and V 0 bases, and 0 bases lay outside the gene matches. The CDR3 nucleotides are TGTGCCAGCAGCTTAGCAGCGGGAGCCTACAATGAGCAGTTCTTC. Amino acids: CASSLAAGAYNEQFF.

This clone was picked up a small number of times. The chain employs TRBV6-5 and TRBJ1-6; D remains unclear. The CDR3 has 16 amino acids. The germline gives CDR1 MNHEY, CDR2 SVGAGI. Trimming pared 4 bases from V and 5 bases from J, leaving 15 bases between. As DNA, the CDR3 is TGTGCCAGCAGTTCCCGGCGGGGTGGGAATAATTCACCCCTCCACTTT. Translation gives CASSSRRGGNNSPLHF.

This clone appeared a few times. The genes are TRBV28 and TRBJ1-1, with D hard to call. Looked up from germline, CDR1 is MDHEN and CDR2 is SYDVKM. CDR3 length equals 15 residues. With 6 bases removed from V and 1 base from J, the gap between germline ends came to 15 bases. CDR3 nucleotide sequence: TGTGCCAGCAGCAATGCGATGGGGTGGAACACTGAAGCTTTCTTT. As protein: CASSNAMGWNTEAFF.

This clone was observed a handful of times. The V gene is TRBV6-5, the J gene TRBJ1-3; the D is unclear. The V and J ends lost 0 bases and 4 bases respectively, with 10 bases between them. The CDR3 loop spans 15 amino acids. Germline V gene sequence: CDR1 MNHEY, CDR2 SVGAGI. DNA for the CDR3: TGTGCCAGCAGTTACTCGGAGGGAGAAGGAAACACCATATATTTT. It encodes CASSYSEGEGNTIYF.

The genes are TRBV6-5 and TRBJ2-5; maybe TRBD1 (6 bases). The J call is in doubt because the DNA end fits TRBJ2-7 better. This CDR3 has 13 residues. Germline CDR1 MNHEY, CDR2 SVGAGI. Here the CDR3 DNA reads TGTGCCAGCAGTTCCGGGACACCGTACGAGCAGTACTTC. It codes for CASSSGTPYEQYF.

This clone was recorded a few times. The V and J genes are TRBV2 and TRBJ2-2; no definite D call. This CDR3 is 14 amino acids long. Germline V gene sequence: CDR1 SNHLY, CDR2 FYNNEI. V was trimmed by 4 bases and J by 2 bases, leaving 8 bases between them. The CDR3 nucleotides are TGTGCCAGCAGTGTCGGCCAAAACACCGGGGAGCTGTTTTTT. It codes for CASSVGQNTGELFF.

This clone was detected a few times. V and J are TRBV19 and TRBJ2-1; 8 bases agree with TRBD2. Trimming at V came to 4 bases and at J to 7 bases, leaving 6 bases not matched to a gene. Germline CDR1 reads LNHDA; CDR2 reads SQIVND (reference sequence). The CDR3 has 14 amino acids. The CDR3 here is CASSSGRTFNEQFF. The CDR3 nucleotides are TGTGCCAGTAGTAGCGGGAGGACCTTTAATGAGCAGTTCTTC.

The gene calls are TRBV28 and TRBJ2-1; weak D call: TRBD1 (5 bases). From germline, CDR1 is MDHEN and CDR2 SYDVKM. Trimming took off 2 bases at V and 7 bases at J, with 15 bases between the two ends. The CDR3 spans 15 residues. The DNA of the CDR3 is TGTGCCAGCAGTTTACCCTTAGGCAGGGTAAATGAGCAGTTCTTC. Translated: CASSLPLGRVNEQFF.

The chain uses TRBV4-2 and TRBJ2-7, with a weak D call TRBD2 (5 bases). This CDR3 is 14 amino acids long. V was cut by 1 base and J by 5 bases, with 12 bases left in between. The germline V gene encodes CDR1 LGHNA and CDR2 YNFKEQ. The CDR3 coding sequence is TGTGCCAGCAGCCAAGCCTTCAACGGGAACGAGCAGTACTTC. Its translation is CASSQAFNGNEQYF.

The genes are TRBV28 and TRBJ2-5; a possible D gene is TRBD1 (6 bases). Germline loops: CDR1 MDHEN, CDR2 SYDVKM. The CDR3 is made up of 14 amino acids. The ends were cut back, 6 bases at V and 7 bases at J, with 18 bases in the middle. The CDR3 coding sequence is TGTGCCAGCAGGGAGACAGGAGCCCGGGGGACCCAGTACTTC. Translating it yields CASRETGARGTQYF.

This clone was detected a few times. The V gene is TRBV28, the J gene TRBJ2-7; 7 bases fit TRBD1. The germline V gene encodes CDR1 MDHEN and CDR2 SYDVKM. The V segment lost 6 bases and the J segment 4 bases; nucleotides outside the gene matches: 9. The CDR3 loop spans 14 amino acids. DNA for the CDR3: TGTGCCAGCAGCAGACCCGGGACAGCTTACGAGCAGTACTTC. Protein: CASSRPGTAYEQYF.

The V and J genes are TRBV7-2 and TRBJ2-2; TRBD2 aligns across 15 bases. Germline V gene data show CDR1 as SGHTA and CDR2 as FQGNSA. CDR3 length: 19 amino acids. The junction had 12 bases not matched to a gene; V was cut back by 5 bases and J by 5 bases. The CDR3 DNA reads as TGTGCCAGCAGCATACCGGGACTAGCGGGAGGAATAAAGACCGGGGAGCTGTTTTTT. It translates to CASSIPGLAGGIKTGELFF.

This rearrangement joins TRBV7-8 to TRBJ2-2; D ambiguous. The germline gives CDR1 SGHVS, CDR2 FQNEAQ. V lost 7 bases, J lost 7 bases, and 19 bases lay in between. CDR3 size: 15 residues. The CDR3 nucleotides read TGTGCCAGCAAGGTTACCGGGCCCAACGACGGGGAGCTGTTTTTT. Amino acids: CASKVTGPNDGELFF.

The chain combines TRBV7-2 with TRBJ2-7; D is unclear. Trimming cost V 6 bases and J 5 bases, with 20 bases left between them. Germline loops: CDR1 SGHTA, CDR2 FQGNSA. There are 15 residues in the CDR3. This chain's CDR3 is CASRQTALIRNEQYF. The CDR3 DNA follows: TGTGCCAGCAGACAAACGGCCCTTATAAGGAACGAGCAGTACTTC.

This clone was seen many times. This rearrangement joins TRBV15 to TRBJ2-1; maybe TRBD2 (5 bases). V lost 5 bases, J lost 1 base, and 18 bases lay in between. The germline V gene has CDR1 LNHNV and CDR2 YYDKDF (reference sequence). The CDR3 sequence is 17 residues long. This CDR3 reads CATSSWGSVGSYNEQFF. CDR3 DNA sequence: TGTGCCACCAGCTCCTGGGGTAGCGTCGGTTCCTACAATGAGCAGTTCTTC.